What follows are 16 T cell receptor beta chains derived from one specimen sequenced in a study of breast tumors, draining lymph nodes, adjacent tissues. TCRdb recomputed calls from the multiplex PCR reads with MiXCR, one row per CDR3 protein. The sample yields 13,000 or so distinct CDR3 sequences, around 57% seen once. Material: tumor-adjacent breast tissue. Source of these receptors: a female donor with breast cancer. Some clones in this sample may be carry-over from other donors' samples.

The table lists this clonotype with many counts. The chain joins TRBV20-1 to TRBJ2-1, with 7 bases aligning to TRBD2. Per the germline V gene, CDR1 is DFQATT and CDR2 is SNEGSKA (reference sequence). V shed 6 bases, J shed 4 bases, and the junction held 15 bases outside the gene matches. The CDR3 runs 16 residues. The CDR3 loop is CSAAGTGLEGYNEQFF. The CDR3 coding sequence is TGCAGTGCCGCTGGGACCGGACTAGAGGGTTACAATGAGCAGTTCTTC.

On this clonotype: Germline and junction disagree at one end, which may indicate a read error. This rearrangement joins TRBV30 to TRBJ2-7; tentative D call: TRBD1 (7 bases). The CDR3 contains 12 residues. Germline loops: CDR1 GTSNPN, CDR2 SVGIG (reference sequence). CDR3 in DNA: TGTGTCTGGAGGGACAGAGGCTACGAGCAGTACTTC. This translates into CVWRDRGYEQYF. Full variable domain (outside the CDR3, taken from reference TRBV30 and TRBJ2-7): SQTIHQWPATLVQPVGSPLSLECTVEGTSNPNLYWYRQAAGRGLQLLFYSVGIGQISSEVPQNLSASRPQDRQFILSSKKLLLSDSGFYLCVWRDRGYEQYFGPGTRLTVT.

In this sample, this clonotype turned up many times. The chain combines TRBV29-1 with TRBJ2-3; D unclear. Trimming took 2 bases from V and 3 from J, leaving 12 bases between them. Germline CDR1 SQVTM, CDR2 ANQGSEA. This CDR3 has 14 amino acids. The CDR3 region is CSVESDPETDTQYF. The CDR3 DNA is TGCAGCGTTGAATCCGACCCCGAGACAGATACGCAGTATTTT.

A note on this clonotype: The junction does not match germline at one end; this may be a read error. The rearrangement uses TRBV7-7 and TRBJ2-2; D possibly uses TRBD1 or TRBD2 (5 bases each). The germline CDR1 and CDR2 sequences are SSHAT and FNYEAQ (reference sequence). CDR3 length: 14 residues. CDR3 sequence (DNA): TGTGCTAGCAGCCCCGGGACGTTGACCGGGGAGCTGTTTTTT. Amino acids: CASSPGTLTGELFF.

This chain uses TRBV10-2 with TRBJ2-1; no reliable D call. There are 11 residues in the CDR3. Germline loops: CDR1 WSHSY, CDR2 SAAADI. Between the trimmed V and J ends, which lost 4 bases and 8 bases, there was a span of 6 bases. CDR3 protein: CASSVVDEQFF. The CDR3, as DNA: TGCGCCAGCAGTGTGGTGGATGAGCAGTTCTTC.

As for this clonotype: An end of the junction does not agree with germline; a read error may underlie this. V gene TRBV14 combines with J gene TRBJ2-1, with D tentatively TRBD1 or TRBD2 (5 bases each). The CDR3 consists of 14 residues. The germline CDR1 and CDR2 sequences are SGHDN and FVKESK. The CDR3 DNA reads as TGTGCCAGCAGCCAAGAGGGGACCTACAATGAGCAGTCCTTC. It is translated as CASSQEGTYNEQSF.

V usage is TRBV30 and J usage is TRBJ2-6; D unclear. Germline V gene data show CDR1 as GTSNPN and CDR2 as SVGIG (reference sequence). CDR3 length equals 14 residues. Trimming removed 1 base at V and 0 bases at J, with 4 bases between. This CDR3 is CAWSGTSGANVLTF. CDR3 sequence (DNA): TGTGCCTGGAGTGGGACCTCTGGGGCCAACGTCCTGACTTTC.

The chain has TRBV19 and TRBJ2-3; D remains ambiguous. CDR1 is LNHDA, CDR2 SQIVND, per germline (reference sequence). The germline V and J ends were trimmed by 5 bases and 0 bases, with 9 bases remaining between them. The CDR3 runs to 14 residues. This chain's CDR3 is CASSPGPSTDTQYF. CDR3 sequence (DNA): TGTGCCAGTAGTCCGGGCCCTAGCACAGATACGCAGTATTTT. Looking up the rest from reference TRBV19 and TRBJ2-3 gives the full variable domain: DGGITQSPKYLFRKEGQNVTLSCEQNLNHDAMYWYRQDPGQGLRLIYYSQIVNDFQKGDIAEGYSVSREKKESFPLTVTSAQKNPTAFYLCASSPGPSTDTQYFGPGTRLTVL.

Of note for this clonotype: The junction differs from germline at one of its ends, possibly a read error. CDR3 DNA: TGCACCAGCAGCTTAAGAACAGAGAGACACTACGAGCAGTACTTC. As protein: CTSSLRTERHYEQYF. The chain couples TRBV7-8 to TRBJ2-7; D is uncertain. The CDR3 is 15 amino acids. Germline V gene lookup returns CDR1 SGHVS and CDR2 FQNEAQ.

A note on this clonotype: Since the CDR3 does not end with the conserved phenylalanine or tryptophan, this likely comes from a read error. The CDR3 DNA reads as TGTGCCAGCGGCGTCGAGGGGTGGGGGGCCCAGTACTCC. Residues: CASGVEGWGAQYS. V and J are TRBV9 and TRBJ2-5, with a possible D match to TRBD2 (6 bases). The CDR3 consists of 13 residues. In germline, CDR1 is SGDLS, CDR2 YYNGEE.

This clonotype has ten or more counts. The chain combines TRBV19 with TRBJ1-1, with TRBD1 as a possible D gene (5 bases). CDR1 and CDR2 from the germline V gene are LNHDA and SQIVND (reference sequence). The CDR3 extends over 15 amino acids. Trimming cost V 6 bases and J 7 bases, with 21 bases left between them. CDR3 in amino acids: CASSRIGGGTLEAFF. CDR3 coding DNA: TGTGCCAGTAGCCGTATCGGTGGGGGGACCCTTGAAGCTTTCTTT.

For the CDR3, the DNA is TGTGCCAGCAGTTTTAGGGGACAGGGCTATGGCTACACCTTC. Protein sequence: CASSFRGQGYGYTF. The rearrangement links TRBV27 to TRBJ1-2, with 9 bases lining up with TRBD1. This CDR3 has 14 residues. CDR1 MNHEY and CDR2 SMNVEV come from the germline V gene (reference sequence). V shed 3 bases, J shed 4 bases, and the junction held 3 bases outside the gene matches.

In its sample, this clonotype was seen once. This sequence joins TRBV20-1 and TRBJ2-1; 7 nucleotides match TRBD1. Germline CDR1 reads DFQATT; CDR2 reads SNEGSKA (reference sequence). Germline trimming cut 5 bases from V and 2 bases from J; bases unmatched to any gene: 3. The CDR3 contains 13 residues. The CDR3 DNA reads TGCAGTGCTGCCGGGACAGCCTACAATGAGCAGTTCTTC. As protein: CSAAGTAYNEQFF.

This clonotype was detected only a few times. The rearrangement joins TRBV24-1 to TRBJ2-1; 8 bases agree with TRBD1. With 3 bases clipped from V and 16 bases from J, the junction kept 10 bases outside the gene matches. CDR1 and CDR2 (germline): KGHDR, SFDVKD. This CDR3 spans 13 amino acids. CDR3 in amino acids: CATSDRTGLEIFF. The CDR3 bases are TGTGCCACCAGTGATCGGACAGGGTTGGAGATTTTCTTC.

V and J are TRBV28 and TRBJ1-1; D ambiguous. Germline values: CDR1 MDHEN, CDR2 SYDVKM. The V gene lost 1 base and the J gene lost 6 bases, with 6 bases spanning the gap. This CDR3 has 12 residues. Here the CDR3 DNA reads TGTGCCAGCAGTTTATTGGAGTCTGAAGCTTTCTTT. Translated, it gives CASSLLESEAFF.

In its sample, this clonotype was seen many times. The genes are TRBV5-1 and TRBJ2-5, with D maybe TRBD2 (5 bases). V was clipped by 0 bases and J by 5 bases, with 8 bases between them. In germline, CDR1 is SGHRS, CDR2 YFSETQ. The CDR3 has 13 residues. CDR3 loop: CASSLAAGETQYF. The CDR3, as DNA: TGCGCCAGCAGCTTGGCGGCGGGTGAGACCCAGTACTTC.